This T cell receptor beta chain was found in a study of blood T cell repertoires in COVID-19. Original data processing: By means of reference gene primer amplification, nucleated cell counts were estimated. Clones were sequenced by immunoSEQ multiplex PCR, and TCRdb holds only the in-frame ones, with some missing. Clonal size and the V and J genes are those of that table, whereas D and trimming came from the DNA. The sample consists of about 33,000 clones, around four fifths of them appearing once. The germline CDR1 and CDR2 sequences are LNHDA and SQIVND (reference sequence). The CDR3 is made up of 15 amino acids. Trimming cost V 7 bases and J 2 bases, with 17 bases left between them.

The J gene is TRBJ2-5, the V gene TRBV19; possible D gene TRBD1, 5 bases. The sequenced sample was peripheral blood. The TCR originated in a man aged 65 to 85 with acute or convalescent COVID-19. This chain's CDR3 is CASTPRGGSQETQYF. In DNA, the CDR3 is TGTGCCAGTACCCCAAGGGGTGGGTCTCAAGAGACCCAGTACTTC.